These 27 T cell receptor beta chains originate from one sample sequenced in a study of T-cell reconstitution after alpha-beta-depleted transplantation in children. Unique molecular identifiers were used to barcode this TCRbeta library. TCRdb itself ran the PCR reads through MiXCR, one entry per CDR3 protein. The table lists around 670,000 distinct CDR3 sequences, around 13% of them singletons. The sequences come from PBMCs, collected before TCRalphabeta/CD19-depleted stem cell transplant. The receptors originated from a girl aged 2-15 years with congenital amegakaryocytic thrombocytopenia, due to receive a stem cell transplant.

This chain links TRBV20-1 with TRBJ1-1; D is undetermined. The V end lost 6 bases, the J end lost 6 bases, and 11 bases lay between the germline ends. The CDR3 covers 11 residues. In germline, CDR1 is DFQATT, CDR2 SNEGSKA (reference sequence). The CDR3 loop reads CSAGRRAEAFF. The CDR3 nucleotides read TGCAGTGCCGGGCGTAGGGCTGAAGCTTTCTTT.

Ten or more counts support this clonotype. The chain recombines TRBV20-1 with TRBJ2-4, with D perhaps matching TRBD1 (6 bases). The CDR3 spans 23 residues. The germline V gene has CDR1 DFQATT and CDR2 SNEGSKA (reference sequence). V was shortened by 1 base and J by 0 bases, with 34 bases between the two germline ends. CDR3 bases: TGCAGTGCTAGAGTGATTAACAGGGATGGGGTAATAATCCCTTCCCGAGCCAAAAACATTCAGTACTTC. Its protein is CSARVINRDGVIIPSRAKNIQYF.

This clonotype was found a few times. The chain joins TRBV19 to TRBJ2-1, with D perhaps matching TRBD2 (6 bases). Deletions cut 6 bases from V and 8 bases from J, with 14 bases between. Germline assignment: CDR1 LNHDA and CDR2 SQIVND (reference sequence). This CDR3 is 13 amino acids long. The CDR3 sequence: CASREPGSDEQFF. CDR3 nucleotides: TGTGCCAGTAGAGAGCCCGGGAGCGATGAGCAGTTCTTC.

The sample holds many counts of this clonotype. This chain joins TRBV5-1 and TRBJ2-4, with 8 bases that match TRBD2. Per germline, CDR1 SGHRS and CDR2 YFSETQ. The CDR3 is made up of 13 amino acids. V lost 3 bases to trimming and J lost 5 bases; unmatched junction nucleotides: 1. The CDR3 loop is CASSSGGENIQYF. In nucleotides, the CDR3 is TGCGCCAGCAGCTCGGGGGGGGAAAACATTCAGTACTTC. Based on the CDR3 plus reference TRBV5-1 and TRBJ2-4, the full variable domain is KAGVTQTPRYLIKTRGQQVTLSCSPISGHRSVSWYQQTPGQGLQFLFEYFSETQRNKGNFPGRFSGRQFSNSRSEMNVSTLELGDSALYLCASSSGGENIQYFGAGTRLSVL.

As for this clonotype: One base away lies a much larger clone, so this may be a sequencing read error. The conserved closing phenylalanine or tryptophan is absent in this CDR3, likely reflecting a read error. It is unclear where the CDR3 begins or ends on the DNA, so no DNA is shown, and the CDR3 is as TCRdb lists it. The V and J genes are TRBV7-6 and TRBJ1-3. The CDR3 is made up of 13 amino acids, end residues included. The V gene's germline CDR1 is SGHVS and CDR2 FNYEAQ. The CDR3 loop is CASSSNQGFTTYS.

The V and J genes are TRBV7-6 and TRBJ1-4; D is unclear. The CDR3 runs to 14 residues. V dropped 5 bases and J dropped 8 bases, with 15 bases sitting between them. Germline assignment: CDR1 SGHVS and CDR2 FNYEAQ. The CDR3 sequence is CASSGREFEEKLFF. In nucleotides, the CDR3 is TGTGCCAGCAGCGGTAGGGAGTTCGAGGAAAAACTGTTTTTT.

This clonotype was seen repeatedly, ten times or more. The chain has TRBV6-5 and TRBJ2-3, with TRBD2 identical over 8 bases. The CDR3 contains 15 residues. Germline CDR1 and CDR2: MNHEY and SVGAGI. The junction had 11 bases not matched to a gene; V was cut back by 6 bases and J by 6 bases. Here the CDR3 DNA reads TGTGCCAGCAGCTATGCAGCGGGAGCCGGGGATACGCAGTATTTT. Translating gives CASSYAAGAGDTQYF.

The J gene is TRBJ2-7, the V gene TRBV5-1, with 8 bases fitting TRBD1. Trimming cost V 4 bases and J 3 bases; bases outside gene matches: 12. Per germline, CDR1 SGHRS and CDR2 YFSETQ. There are 16 residues in the CDR3. In DNA, the CDR3 is TGCGCCAGCAGCCCCAACAGGGACAGGAGCTACTACGAGCAGTACTTC. The encoded protein is CASSPNRDRSYYEQYF.

J is TRBJ2-5 and V is TRBV14; D is unresolved. This CDR3 contains 14 residues. CDR1 is SGHDN and CDR2 is FVKESK in the germline V gene. V was shortened by 3 bases and J by 1 base, with 9 bases between the two germline ends. CDR3: CASSQDTLQETQYF. The DNA of the CDR3 is TGTGCCAGCAGCCAGGATACTCTCCAAGAGACCCAGTACTTC.

This chain uses TRBV19 with TRBJ2-1; tentatively, D is TRBD2 (6 bases). The CDR3 contains 13 residues. Trimming took off 3 bases at V and 9 bases at J, with 12 bases between the two ends. CDR1 LNHDA and CDR2 SQIVND come from the germline V gene (reference sequence). CDR3 DNA sequence: TGTGCCAGTAGTATGATAGGGACTGCTGAGCAGTTCTTC. Encoded protein: CASSMIGTAEQFF.

This clonotype has just a few counts. The chain links TRBV7-2 to TRBJ2-3, with 7 bases matching TRBD2. Trimming cost V 2 bases and J 5 bases; bases outside gene matches: 10. This CDR3 contains 16 residues. From germline, CDR1 is SGHTA and CDR2 FQGNSA. The CDR3 DNA is TGTGCCAGCAGCTTAAATGCAGCGGGAAGCGGAGATACGCAGTATTTT. Translation gives CASSLNAAGSGDTQYF.

This clonotype was counted ten times or more. The chain has TRBV12-3 or TRBV12-4 and TRBJ2-1; unclear D gene. The CDR3 totals 15 residues. Trimming removed 6 bases from V and 3 bases from J, with 15 bases in between. The CDR3 region is CASSRPGRNYNEQFF. The CDR3, as DNA: TGTGCCAGCAGCCGCCCCGGCCGAAACTACAATGAGCAGTTCTTC.

This clonotype has only one observation. This chain connects TRBV5-1 to TRBJ2-2; D may be TRBD2 (5 bases). CDR1 is SGHRS, CDR2 YFSETQ, per germline. V was cut by 0 bases and J by 9 bases, with 9 bases left in between. This CDR3 contains 13 residues. The CDR3 loop is CASSLGLSRELFF. CDR3 bases: TGCGCCAGCAGCTTGGGACTATCCAGGGAGCTGTTTTTT.

A few counts support this clonotype. The chain couples TRBV5-1 to TRBJ1-6; 8 bases line up with TRBD1. The CDR3 has 16 residues. The V gene end was trimmed by 4 bases and the J gene end by 10 bases; junction bases not matched to a gene: 13. From germline, CDR1 is SGHRS and CDR2 YFSETQ. The CDR3 sequence: CASSIGTGTGNSPLHF. The CDR3, as DNA: TGCGCCAGCAGCATTGGCACCGGGACAGGAAACTCACCCCTCCACTTT.

This clonotype has a count of ten or more. The chain employs TRBV7-3 and TRBJ2-3, with 7 bases fitting TRBD1. From germline, CDR1 is SGHTA and CDR2 FQGTGA. The CDR3 length is 16 residues. The V gene end was trimmed by 1 base and the J gene end by 3 bases; junction bases not matched to a gene: 7. The CDR3 bases are TGTGCCAGCAGCTTAATGGGGACAGAAGATACAGATACGCAGTATTTT. This encodes CASSLMGTEDTDTQYF.

This clonotype was detected many times. J is TRBJ2-3 and V is TRBV5-1, with 10 bases matching TRBD1. The CDR3 is 16 residues long. Germline V CDR1 and CDR2: SGHRS, YFSETQ. With V trimmed by 2 bases and J by 1 base, 4 bases remained unmatched. The CDR3 region has the DNA TGCGCCAGCAGCTTTGGGACAGGGGTGGGCACAGATACGCAGTATTTT. It encodes CASSFGTGVGTDTQYF. Variable domain in full (rest from reference TRBV5-1 and TRBJ2-3): KAGVTQTPRYLIKTRGQQVTLSCSPISGHRSVSWYQQTPGQGLQFLFEYFSETQRNKGNFPGRFSGRQFSNSRSEMNVSTLELGDSALYLCASSFGTGVGTDTQYFGPGTRLTVL.

This clonotype was counted at least ten times. The rearrangement links TRBV12-3 or TRBV12-4 to TRBJ1-1; 7 bases match TRBD1. After removal of 3 bases from V and 0 bases from J, the junction contained 13 bases not matched to a gene. This CDR3 comprises 18 residues. Written as DNA, the CDR3 is TGTGCCAGCAGTTTGCCTGACAGGGTATTAGGAATGAACACTGAAGCTTTCTTT. Protein sequence: CASSLPDRVLGMNTEAFF.

This clonotype was observed a handful of times. The chain couples TRBV27 to TRBJ2-1, with D possibly matching TRBD2 (6 bases). This CDR3 comprises 15 residues. Germline V gene data show CDR1 as MNHEY and CDR2 as SMNVEV (reference sequence). V was cut by 5 bases and J by 2 bases, with 13 bases left in between. CDR3 loop: CASSPKRAAYNEQFF. In DNA, the CDR3 is TGTGCCAGCAGTCCGAAGCGGGCGGCCTACAATGAGCAGTTCTTC.

This clonotype was counted at least ten times. DNA for the CDR3: TGCAGTGCTAGGGCAGATTCCAATCAGCCCCAGCATTTT. This gives the protein CSARADSNQPQHF. V usage is TRBV20-1 and J usage is TRBJ1-5; D not certain. This CDR3 region has 13 residues. CDR1 and CDR2 (germline): DFQATT, SNEGSKA (reference sequence). Deletions cut 3 bases from V and 3 bases from J, with 9 bases between.

The rearrangement links TRBV5-1 to TRBJ2-3; D is perhaps TRBD1 (6 bases). The V and J ends lost 0 bases and 6 bases respectively, with 11 bases between them. This CDR3 contains 14 residues. Germline values: CDR1 SGHRS, CDR2 YFSETQ. CDR3 sequence: CASSLVQGLDTQYF. As DNA, the CDR3 is TGCGCCAGCAGCTTGGTACAGGGTCTGGATACGCAGTATTTT.

This clonotype was picked up many times. The V call is TRBV6-1, the J call TRBJ2-7; 7 bases are a match to TRBD1. Trimming removed 6 bases from V and 3 bases from J; junction bases left unmatched: 8. The CDR3 runs to 14 residues. In germline, CDR1 is MNHNS, CDR2 SASEGT. The CDR3 protein is CASRGTDSYYEQYF. CDR3 coding DNA: TGTGCCAGCAGGGGGACAGATTCTTACTACGAGCAGTACTTC.

This clonotype was seen repeatedly, ten times or more. The V gene is TRBV6-5, the J gene TRBJ2-1; 10 bases map to TRBD1. The germline V gene has CDR1 MNHEY and CDR2 SVGAGI. The CDR3 totals 17 residues. Unmatched junction bases numbered 9, after V lost 2 bases and J lost 5 bases. DNA of the CDR3: TGTGCCAGCAGTTACACCGGGACAGGGGTTTCGGACAATGAGCAGTTCTTC. This encodes CASSYTGTGVSDNEQFF.

This clonotype was observed a handful of times. The rearrangement uses TRBV27 and TRBJ2-5; 7 positions agree with TRBD2. Germline V lookup: CDR1 MNHEY, CDR2 SMNVEV (reference sequence). The CDR3 consists of 17 residues. The ends lost 2 bases at V and 2 bases at J; junction bases unmatched: 11. The CDR3 DNA follows: TGTGCCAGCAGTTTAAGTCCAACTAGCGTCGCGCAAGAGACCCAGTACTTC. Protein product: CASSLSPTSVAQETQYF.

The chain recombines TRBV5-1 with TRBJ1-1; D is unresolved. CDR1 and CDR2 from the germline V gene are SGHRS and YFSETQ. Trimming cost V 6 bases and J 1 base, with 10 bases left between them. This CDR3 is 13 amino acids long. The CDR3 DNA reads TGCGCCAGCAACCCAGGCCAGAACACTGAAGCTTTCTTT. Its protein product is CASNPGQNTEAFF.

The rearrangement joins TRBV10-3 to TRBJ2-3; 11 bases are shared with TRBD2. Germline V gene sequence: CDR1 ENHRY, CDR2 SYGVKD. The CDR3 loop spans 18 amino acids. The V segment lost 4 bases and the J segment 3 bases; nucleotides outside the gene matches: 12. CDR3 sequence (DNA): TGTGCCATCAGTGTAACTAGCGGGAGTTTTTATTGGACAGATACGCAGTATTTT. It encodes CAISVTSGSFYWTDTQYF.

This clonotype was detected many times. The V call is TRBV20-1, the J call TRBJ2-1; D is uncertain. Trimming cost V 3 bases and J 2 bases, with 5 bases left between them. CDR1 is DFQATT, CDR2 SNEGSKA, per germline (reference sequence). This CDR3 comprises 12 residues. The DNA for the CDR3 is TGCAGTGCTAGGCCCACCTACAATGAGCAGTTCTTC. As protein: CSARPTYNEQFF.

This clonotype was counted at least ten times. The genes are TRBV6-6 and TRBJ2-7, with D perhaps assigned TRBD1 or TRBD2 (5 bases each). Germline lookup yields CDR1 MNHNY and CDR2 SVGAGI (reference sequence). This CDR3 has 13 amino acids. The ends were cut back, 6 bases at V and 2 bases at J, with 11 bases in the middle. CDR3 residues: CASRTGPAYEQYF. CDR3 DNA sequence: TGTGCCAGCAGAACGGGACCGGCCTACGAGCAGTACTTC.